This T cell receptor (beta chain) originates from a study of control samples from healthy donors and cancer patients. Here immunoSEQ multiplex PCR was the method, and the copy in TCRdb shows in-frame clones only, minus some. This repertoire includes some 190,000 clones. Germline V gives CDR1 LNHDA, CDR2 SQIVND (reference sequence). This CDR3 has 14 amino acids. Trimming left V 1 base short and J 7 bases short, with 8 bases between. The origin of this receptor is a woman in her 30s in good health. The genes are TRBV19 and TRBJ1-6, with D unclear. The sequencing sample was made of blood. The DNA for the CDR3 is TGTGCCAGTAGTATAGTTGGAAGCAATTCACCCCTCCACTTT. Amino acid sequence: CASSIVGSNSPLHF.